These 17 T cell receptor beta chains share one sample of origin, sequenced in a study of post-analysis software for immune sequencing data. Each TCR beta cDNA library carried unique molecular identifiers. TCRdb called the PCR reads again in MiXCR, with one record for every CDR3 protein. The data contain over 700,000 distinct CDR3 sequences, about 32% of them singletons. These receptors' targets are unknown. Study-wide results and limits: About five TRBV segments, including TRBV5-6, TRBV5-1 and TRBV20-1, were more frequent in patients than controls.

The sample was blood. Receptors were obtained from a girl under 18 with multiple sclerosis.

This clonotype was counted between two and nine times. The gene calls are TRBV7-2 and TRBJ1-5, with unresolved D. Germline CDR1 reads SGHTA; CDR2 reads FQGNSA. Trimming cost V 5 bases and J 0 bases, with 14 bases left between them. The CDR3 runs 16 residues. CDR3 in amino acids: CASSLEGRYSNQPQHF. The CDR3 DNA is TGTGCCAGCAGCCTTGAGGGCAGATATAGCAATCAGCCCCAGCATTTT.

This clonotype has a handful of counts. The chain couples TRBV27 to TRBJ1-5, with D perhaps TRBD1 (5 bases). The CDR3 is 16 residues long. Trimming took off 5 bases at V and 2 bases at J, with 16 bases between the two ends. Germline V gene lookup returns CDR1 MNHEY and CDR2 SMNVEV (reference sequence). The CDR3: CASSPIQGLGNQPQHF. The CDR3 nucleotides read TGTGCCAGCAGTCCCATTCAGGGTTTGGGCAATCAGCCCCAGCATTTT.

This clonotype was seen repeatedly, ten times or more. The CDR3 protein is CASSPGTSGKETQYF. The CDR3 DNA reads as TGTGCCAGCAGTCCCGGGACTAGCGGAAAAGAGACCCAGTACTTC. V is TRBV27 and J is TRBJ2-5; 11 positions match TRBD2. The CDR3 is 15 amino acids. V lost 5 bases to trimming and J lost 3 bases; unmatched junction nucleotides: 5. Germline V lookup: CDR1 MNHEY, CDR2 SMNVEV (reference sequence).

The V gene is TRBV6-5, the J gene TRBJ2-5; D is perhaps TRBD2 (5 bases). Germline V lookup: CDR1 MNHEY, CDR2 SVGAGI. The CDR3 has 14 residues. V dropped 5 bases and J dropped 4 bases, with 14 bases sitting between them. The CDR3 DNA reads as TGTGCCAGCAGTAGGGAGCGCCTTGGAGAGACCCAGTACTTC. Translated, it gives CASSRERLGETQYF.

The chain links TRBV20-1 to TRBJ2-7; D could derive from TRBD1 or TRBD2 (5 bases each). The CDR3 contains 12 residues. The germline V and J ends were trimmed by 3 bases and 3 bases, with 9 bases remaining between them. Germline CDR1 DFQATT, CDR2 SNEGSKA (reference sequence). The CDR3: CSASERGYEQYF. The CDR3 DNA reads TGCAGTGCTAGTGAGAGGGGCTACGAGCAGTACTTC.

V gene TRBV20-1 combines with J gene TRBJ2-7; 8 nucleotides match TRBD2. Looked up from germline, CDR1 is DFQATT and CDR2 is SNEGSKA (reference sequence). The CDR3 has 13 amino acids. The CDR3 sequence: CTAGASGRDEQYF. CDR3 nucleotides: TGCACCGCCGGCGCTAGCGGGCGCGACGAGCAGTACTTC.

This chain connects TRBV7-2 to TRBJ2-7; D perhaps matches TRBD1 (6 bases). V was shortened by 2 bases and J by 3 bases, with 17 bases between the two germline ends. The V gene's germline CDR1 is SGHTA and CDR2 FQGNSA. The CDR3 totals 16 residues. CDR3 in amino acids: CASSLTESRGGYEQYF. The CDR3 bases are TGTGCCAGCAGCTTAACGGAAAGCAGGGGTGGCTACGAGCAGTACTTC. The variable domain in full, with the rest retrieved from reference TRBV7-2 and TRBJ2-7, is GAGVSQSPSNKVTEKGKDVELRCDPISGHTALYWYRQSLGQGLEFLIYFQGNSAPDKSGLPSDRFSAERTGGSVSTLTIQRTQQEDSAVYLCASSLTESRGGYEQYFGPGTRLTVT.

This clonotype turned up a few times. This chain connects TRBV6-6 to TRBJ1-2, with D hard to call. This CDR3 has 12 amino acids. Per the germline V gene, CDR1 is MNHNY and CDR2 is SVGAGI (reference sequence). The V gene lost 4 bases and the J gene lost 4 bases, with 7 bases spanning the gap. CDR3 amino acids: CASSSLSYGYTF. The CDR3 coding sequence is TGTGCCAGCAGTTCCCTTTCCTATGGCTACACCTTC.

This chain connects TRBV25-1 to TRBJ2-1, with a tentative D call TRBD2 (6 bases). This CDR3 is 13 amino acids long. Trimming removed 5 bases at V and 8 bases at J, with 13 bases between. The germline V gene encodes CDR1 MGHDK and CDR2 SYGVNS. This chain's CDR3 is CASSLGGIDEQFF. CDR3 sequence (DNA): TGTGCCAGCAGTCTCGGGGGTATCGATGAGCAGTTCTTC.

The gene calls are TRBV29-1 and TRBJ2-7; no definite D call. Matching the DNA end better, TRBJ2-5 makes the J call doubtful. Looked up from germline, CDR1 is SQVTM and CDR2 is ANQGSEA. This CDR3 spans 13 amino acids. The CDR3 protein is CSVEWWGGGTQYF. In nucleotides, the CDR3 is TGCAGCGTTGAATGGTGGGGTGGTGGGACCCAGTACTTC.

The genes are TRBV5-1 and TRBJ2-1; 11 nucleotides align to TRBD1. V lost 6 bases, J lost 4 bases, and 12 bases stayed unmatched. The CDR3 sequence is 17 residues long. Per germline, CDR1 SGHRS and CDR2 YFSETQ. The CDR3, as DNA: TGCGCCAGCACGGGACAGGGGGGCGTAAGGGGATACAATGAGCAGTTCTTC. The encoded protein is CASTGQGGVRGYNEQFF. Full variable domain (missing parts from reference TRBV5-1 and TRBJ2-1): KAGVTQTPRYLIKTRGQQVTLSCSPISGHRSVSWYQQTPGQGLQFLFEYFSETQRNKGNFPGRFSGRQFSNSRSEMNVSTLELGDSALYLCASTGQGGVRGYNEQFFGPGTRLTVL.

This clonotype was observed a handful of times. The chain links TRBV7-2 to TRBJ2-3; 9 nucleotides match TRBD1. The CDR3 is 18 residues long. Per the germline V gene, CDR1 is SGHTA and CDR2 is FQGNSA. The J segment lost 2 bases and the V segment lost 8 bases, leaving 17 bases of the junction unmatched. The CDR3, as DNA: TGTGCCAGCTGCCTCACACACCGCCGGGACAGGGACACAGATACGCAGTATTTT. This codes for CASCLTHRRDRDTDTQYF.

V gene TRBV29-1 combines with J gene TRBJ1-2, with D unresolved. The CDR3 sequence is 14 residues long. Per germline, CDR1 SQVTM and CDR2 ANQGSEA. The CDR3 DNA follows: TGCACCTATGTTAGAGCGAGAGCTAACTATGGCTACACCTTC. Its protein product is CTYVRARANYGYTF.

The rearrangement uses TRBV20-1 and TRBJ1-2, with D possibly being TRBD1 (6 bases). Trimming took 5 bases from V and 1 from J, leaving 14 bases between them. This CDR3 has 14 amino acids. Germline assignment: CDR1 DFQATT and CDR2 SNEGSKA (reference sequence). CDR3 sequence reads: CSASRDTHNYGYTF. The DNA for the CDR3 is TGCAGTGCTTCCAGGGACACCCATAACTATGGCTACACCTTC.

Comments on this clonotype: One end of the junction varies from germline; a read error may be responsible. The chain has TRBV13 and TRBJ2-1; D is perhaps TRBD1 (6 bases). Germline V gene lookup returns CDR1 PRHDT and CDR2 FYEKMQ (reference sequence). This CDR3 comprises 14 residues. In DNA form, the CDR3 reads TGTGCCAGCAGCGACACAGGGCGCTACAATGGGCAGTTCTTC. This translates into CASSDTGRYNGQFF.

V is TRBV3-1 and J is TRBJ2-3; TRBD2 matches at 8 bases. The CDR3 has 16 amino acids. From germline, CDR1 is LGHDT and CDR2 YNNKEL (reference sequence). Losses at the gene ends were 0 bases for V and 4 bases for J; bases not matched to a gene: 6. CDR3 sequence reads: CASSQESTSVADTQYF. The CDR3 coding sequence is TGTGCCAGCAGCCAAGAGTCGACTAGCGTCGCAGATACGCAGTATTTT.

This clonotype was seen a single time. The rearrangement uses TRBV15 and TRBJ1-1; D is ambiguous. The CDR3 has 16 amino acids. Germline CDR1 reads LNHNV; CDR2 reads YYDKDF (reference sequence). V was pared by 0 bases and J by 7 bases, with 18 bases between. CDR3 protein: CATSRDLRQQLREAFF. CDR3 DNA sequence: TGTGCCACCAGCAGAGACCTTCGTCAGCAGTTACGTGAAGCTTTCTTT. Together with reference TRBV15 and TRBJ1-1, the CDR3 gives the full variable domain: DAMVIQNPRYQVTQFGKPVTLSCSQTLNHNVMYWYQQKSSQAPKLLFHYYDKDFNNEADTPDNFQSRRPNTSFCFLDIRSPGLGDTAMYLCATSRDLRQQLREAFFGQGTRLTVV.